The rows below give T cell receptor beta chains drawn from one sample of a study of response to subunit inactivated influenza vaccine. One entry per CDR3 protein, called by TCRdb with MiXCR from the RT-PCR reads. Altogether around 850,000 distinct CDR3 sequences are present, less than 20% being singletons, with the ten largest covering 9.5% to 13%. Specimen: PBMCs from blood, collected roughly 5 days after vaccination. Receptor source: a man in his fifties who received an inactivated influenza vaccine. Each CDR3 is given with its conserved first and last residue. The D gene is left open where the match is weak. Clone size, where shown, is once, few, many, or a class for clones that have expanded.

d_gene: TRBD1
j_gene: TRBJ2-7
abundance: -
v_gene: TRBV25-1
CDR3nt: TGTGCCACCGGGACAGGCTTAATAGATGAGCAGTACTTC
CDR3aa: CATGTGLIDEQYF

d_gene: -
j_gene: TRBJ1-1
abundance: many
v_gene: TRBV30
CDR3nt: TGTGCCTGGAGTGTAGAGGAGAACACTGAAGCTTTCTTT
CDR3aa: CAWSVEENTEAFF

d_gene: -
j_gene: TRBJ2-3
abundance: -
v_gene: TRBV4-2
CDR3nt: TGTGCCAGCAGCCCGTCTAGCGAGAGCACAGATACGCAGTATTTT
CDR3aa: CASSPSSESTDTQYF

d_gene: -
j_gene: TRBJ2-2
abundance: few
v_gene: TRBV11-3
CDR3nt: TGTGCCAGCAGCTTAAGGGGGGCGGCATCCGGGGAGCTGTTTTTT
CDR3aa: CASSLRGAASGELFF

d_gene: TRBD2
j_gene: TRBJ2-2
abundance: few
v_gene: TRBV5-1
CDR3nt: TGCGCCAGCAGCTCGACACCGACTAGCGGGGTAACGAACACCGGGGAGCTGTTTTTT
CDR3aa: CASSSTPTSGVTNTGELFF

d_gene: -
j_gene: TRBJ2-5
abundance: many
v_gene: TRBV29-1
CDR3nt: TGCAGCGCCCGACCTGGGGGGGCTGGAGAGACCCAGTACTTC
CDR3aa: CSARPGGAGETQYF

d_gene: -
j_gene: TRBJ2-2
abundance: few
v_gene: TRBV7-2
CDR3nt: TGTGCCAGCAGCAAGGCTGGAACGAACACCGGGGAGCTGTTTTTT
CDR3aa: CASSKAGTNTGELFF

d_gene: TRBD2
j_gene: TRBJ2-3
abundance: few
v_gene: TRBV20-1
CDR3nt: TGCAGTGCTGAGGCGGGAGTACGAACAGATACGCAGTATTTT
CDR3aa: CSAEAGVRTDTQYF

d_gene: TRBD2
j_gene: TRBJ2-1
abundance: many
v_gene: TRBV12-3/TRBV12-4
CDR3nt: TGTGCCAGCAGTGTAGGTACTAGCGGGGGTGAGCAGTTCTTC
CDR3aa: CASSVGTSGGEQFF

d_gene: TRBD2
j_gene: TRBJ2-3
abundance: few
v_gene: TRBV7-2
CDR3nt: TGTGCCAGCAGCTTAGCGTACGGCGGGAGGGCAACAGATACGCAGTATTTT
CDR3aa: CASSLAYGGRATDTQYF

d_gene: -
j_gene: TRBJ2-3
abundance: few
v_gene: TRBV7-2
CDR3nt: TGTGCCAGCAGTCTAAACCAGGAAGATACGCAGTATTTT
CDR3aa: CASSLNQEDTQYF

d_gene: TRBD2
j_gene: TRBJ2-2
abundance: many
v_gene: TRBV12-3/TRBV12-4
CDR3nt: TGTGCCAGCAGTGGCGTAGCGGGGGCCAACACCGGGGAGCTGTTTTTT
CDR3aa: CASSGVAGANTGELFF

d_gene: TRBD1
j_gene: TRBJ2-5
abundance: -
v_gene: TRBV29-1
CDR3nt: TGCAGCGTTGGGGACAGGCGTATGGGAGAGACCCAGTACTTC
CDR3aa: CSVGDRRMGETQYF

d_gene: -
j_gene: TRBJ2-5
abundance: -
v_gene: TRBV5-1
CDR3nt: TGCGCCAGCAGCTTGGGGTCCAGGGGAGAGACCCAGTACTTC
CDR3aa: CASSLGSRGETQYF

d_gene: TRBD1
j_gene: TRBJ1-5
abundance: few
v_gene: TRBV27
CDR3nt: TGTGCCAGCAGACCGGACAGGGCCGTAAATCAGCCCCAGCATTTT
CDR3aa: CASRPDRAVNQPQHF

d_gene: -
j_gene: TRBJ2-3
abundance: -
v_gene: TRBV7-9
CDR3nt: TGTGCCAGCAGCTTACCGCATCCGGATAAGAGAGATACGCAGTATTTT
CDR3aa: CASSLPHPDKRDTQYF

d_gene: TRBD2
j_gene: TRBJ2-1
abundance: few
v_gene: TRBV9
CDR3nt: TGTGCCAGCAGCGGTTCTAGCGGGAGGGAAGGTGAGCAGTTCTTC
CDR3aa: CASSGSSGREGEQFF

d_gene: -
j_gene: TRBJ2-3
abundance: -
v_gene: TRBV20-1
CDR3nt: TGCAGTGCTCTCAGACTGGCTTCTAGCACAGATACGCAGTATTTT
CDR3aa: CSALRLASSTDTQYF

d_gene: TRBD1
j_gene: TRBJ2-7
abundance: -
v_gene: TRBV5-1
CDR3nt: TGCGCCAGCAGCCCGGGACAGGAAGAATTGTACGAGCAGTACTTC
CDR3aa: CASSPGQEELYEQYF

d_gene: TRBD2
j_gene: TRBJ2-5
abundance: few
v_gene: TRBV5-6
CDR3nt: TGTGCCAGCAGCTTGGGGCTAGCGGGGGGACCGTACCAAGAGACCCAGTACTTC
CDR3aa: CASSLGLAGGPYQETQYF

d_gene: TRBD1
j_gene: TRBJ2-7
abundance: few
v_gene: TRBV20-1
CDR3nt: TGCAGTGCCAGAACCGGGACAGGGACCTACGAGCAGTACTTC
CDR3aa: CSARTGTGTYEQYF

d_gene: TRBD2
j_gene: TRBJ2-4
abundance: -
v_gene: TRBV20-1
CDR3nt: TGCAGTGCGGCGGGGGACAAAAACATTCAGTACTTC
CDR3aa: CSAAGDKNIQYF

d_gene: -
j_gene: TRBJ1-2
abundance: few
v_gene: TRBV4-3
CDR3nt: TGCGCCAGCAGCCAAGAAGTGTCCCAGACGAACTATGGCTACACCTTC
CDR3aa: CASSQEVSQTNYGYTF

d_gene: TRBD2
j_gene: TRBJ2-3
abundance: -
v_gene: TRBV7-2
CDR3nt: TGTGCCAGCAGCTTTACTAGCGGTACTAGCACAGATACGCAGTATTTT
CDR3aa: CASSFTSGTSTDTQYF

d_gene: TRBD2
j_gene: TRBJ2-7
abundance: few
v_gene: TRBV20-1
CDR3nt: TGCAGTGCTGAGGATATAGCGGGAGGCAACGAGCAGTACTTC
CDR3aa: CSAEDIAGGNEQYF

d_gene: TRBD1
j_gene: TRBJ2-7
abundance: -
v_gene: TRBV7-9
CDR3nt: TGTGCCAGCAGCCACACGACAGGGATAAACGAGCAGTACTTC
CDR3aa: CASSHTTGINEQYF

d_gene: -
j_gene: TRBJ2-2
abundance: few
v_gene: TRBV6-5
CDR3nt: TGTGCCAGCAGTTGGGAGGAGAGGACCGGGGAGCTGTTTTTT
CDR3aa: CASSWEERTGELFF

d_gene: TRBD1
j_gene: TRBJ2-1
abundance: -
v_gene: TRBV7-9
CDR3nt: TGTGCCAGCAGCTTAGTTCGCGGGACAGGGGGCTATGAGCAGTTCTTC
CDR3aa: CASSLVRGTGGYEQFF

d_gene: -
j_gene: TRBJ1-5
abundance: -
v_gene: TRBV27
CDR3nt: TGTGCCAGCAGTTTTAGCCATGTGGAGCCCCAGCATTTT
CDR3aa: CASSFSHVEPQHF

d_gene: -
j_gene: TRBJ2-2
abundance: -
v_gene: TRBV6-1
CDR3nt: TGTGCCAGCAGTGAAGCGCTGGGTCGGGGTCGCCACGGGGAGCTGTTTTTT
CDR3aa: CASSEALGRGRHGELFF

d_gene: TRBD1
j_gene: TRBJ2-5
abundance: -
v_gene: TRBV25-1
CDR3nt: TGTGCCAGCGGGACAGGAGGTGGAGAGACCCAGTACTTC
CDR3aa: CASGTGGGETQYF

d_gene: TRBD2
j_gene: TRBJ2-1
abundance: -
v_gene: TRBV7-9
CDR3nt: TGTGCCAGCAGCCCCCGGCTGGGACTAGCGGGGGGGCCATCGCAGTTCTTC
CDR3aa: CASSPRLGLAGGPSQFF

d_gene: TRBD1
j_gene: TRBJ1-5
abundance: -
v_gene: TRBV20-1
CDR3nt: TGCAGTGCATCCCTGGACAGGGGGTACAATCAGCCCCAGCATTTT
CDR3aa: CSASLDRGYNQPQHF

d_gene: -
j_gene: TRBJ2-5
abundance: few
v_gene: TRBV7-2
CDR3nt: TGTGCCAGCAGACCCTCCCTTAGGGTTGGGATAGAGACCCAGTACTTC
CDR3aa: CASRPSLRVGIETQYF

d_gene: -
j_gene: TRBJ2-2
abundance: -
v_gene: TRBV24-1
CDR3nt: TGTGCCACCAGTGATTCGGGACGACAAAGCGGGGAGCTGTTTTTT
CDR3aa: CATSDSGRQSGELFF

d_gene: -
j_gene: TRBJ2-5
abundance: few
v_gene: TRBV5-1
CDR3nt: TGCGCCAGCAGCCTACAGAACATCAGGGTACAAGAGACCCAGTACTTC
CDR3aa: CASSLQNIRVQETQYF

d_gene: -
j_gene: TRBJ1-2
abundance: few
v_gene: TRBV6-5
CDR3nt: TGTGCCAGCAGTTACTCGCCACCCGGTGCATATGGCTACACCTTC
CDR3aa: CASSYSPPGAYGYTF

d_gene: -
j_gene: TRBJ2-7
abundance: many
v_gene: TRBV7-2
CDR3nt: TGTGCCAGCAGCTTAAGGGGATCACCGGGGATCTACGAGCAGTACTTC
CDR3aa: CASSLRGSPGIYEQYF

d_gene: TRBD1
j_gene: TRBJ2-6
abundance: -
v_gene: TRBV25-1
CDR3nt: TGTGCCAGCGGGCACAGGGGGCTATACTCTGGGGCCAACGTCCTGACTTTC
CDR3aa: CASGHRGLYSGANVLTF

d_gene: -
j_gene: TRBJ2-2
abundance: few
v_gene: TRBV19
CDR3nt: TGTGCCAGTAGGGCGGGCTACGGGACCGGGGAGCTGTTTTTT
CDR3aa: CASRAGYGTGELFF

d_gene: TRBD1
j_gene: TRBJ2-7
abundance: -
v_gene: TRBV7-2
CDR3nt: TGTGCCAGCACCACGACAGGGGGGTCTTACGAGCAGTACTTC
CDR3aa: CASTTTGGSYEQYF

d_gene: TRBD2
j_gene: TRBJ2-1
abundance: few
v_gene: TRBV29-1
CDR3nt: TGCAGCGTTGCGTTAGCGGGAGGGATTGAGCAGTTCTTC
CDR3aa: CSVALAGGIEQFF

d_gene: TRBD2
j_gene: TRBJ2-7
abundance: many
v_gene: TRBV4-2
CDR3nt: TGTGCCAGCAGCCAAGAAATCCTAGCGGGAGCCGAGCAGTACTTC
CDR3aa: CASSQEILAGAEQYF

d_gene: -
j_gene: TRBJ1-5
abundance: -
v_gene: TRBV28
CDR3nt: TGTGCCAGCAGTTTGATAAGGGATTGGGACAATCAGCCCCAGCATTTT
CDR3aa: CASSLIRDWDNQPQHF

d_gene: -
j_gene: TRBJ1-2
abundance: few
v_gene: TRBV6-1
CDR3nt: TGTGCCAGCAGTGATACAGGGATCCCCCATGGCTACACCTTC
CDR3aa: CASSDTGIPHGYTF

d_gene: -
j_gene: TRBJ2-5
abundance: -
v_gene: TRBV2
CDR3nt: TGTGCCAGCATGGCCCTACGCGCTGAGACCCAGTACTTC
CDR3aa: CASMALRAETQYF

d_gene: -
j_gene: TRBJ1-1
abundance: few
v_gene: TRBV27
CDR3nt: TGTGCCAGCAGTTTTATGACAGGAACTGAAGCTTTCTTT
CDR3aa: CASSFMTGTEAFF

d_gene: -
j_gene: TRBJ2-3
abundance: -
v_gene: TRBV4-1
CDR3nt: TGCGCCAGCAGCCGATTCTTTGGGGGCTCCCGGTCGACAGATACGCAGTATTTT
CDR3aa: CASSRFFGGSRSTDTQYF

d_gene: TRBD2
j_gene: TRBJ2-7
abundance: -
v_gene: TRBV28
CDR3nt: TGTGCCAGCAGTGACCGGACAGGGTCGGCTAGCGGGAGTCCCTACGAGCAGTACTTC
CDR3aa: CASSDRTGSASGSPYEQYF

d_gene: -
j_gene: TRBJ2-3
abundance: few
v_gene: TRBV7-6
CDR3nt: TGTGCCAGCAGTCGAATAAGGGGGGCTGGAGATACGCAGTATTTT
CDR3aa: CASSRIRGAGDTQYF

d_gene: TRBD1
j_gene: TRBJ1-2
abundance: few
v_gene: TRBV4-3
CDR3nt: TGCGCCAGCAGCTCCGGGACAGGGGGCCCAATGTTCACCTTC
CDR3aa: CASSSGTGGPMFTF

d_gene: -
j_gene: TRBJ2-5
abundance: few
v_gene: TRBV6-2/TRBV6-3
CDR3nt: TGTGCCAGCAGTTACGGACCCAGACAAGAGACCCAGTACTTC
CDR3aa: CASSYGPRQETQYF

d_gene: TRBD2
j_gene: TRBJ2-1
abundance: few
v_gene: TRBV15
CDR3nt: TGTGCCACCAGCAGAGCCCATCCACTAGCGGGAGTGGTTAATGAGCAGTTCTTC
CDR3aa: CATSRAHPLAGVVNEQFF

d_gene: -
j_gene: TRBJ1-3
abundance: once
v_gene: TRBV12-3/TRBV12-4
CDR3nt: TGTGCCAGCAGTTTCGGTTTGGCTGGAAACACCATATATTTT
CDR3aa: CASSFGLAGNTIYF

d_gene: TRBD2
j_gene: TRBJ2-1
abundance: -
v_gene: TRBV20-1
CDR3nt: TGCAGTGCTAAGCGAGCGGGGTCCCACTACAATGAGCAGTTCTTC
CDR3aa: CSAKRAGSHYNEQFF

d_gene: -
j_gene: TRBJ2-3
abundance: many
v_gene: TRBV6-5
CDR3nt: TGTGCCAGCAGTTGGACGGACCAAGAGACGCAGTATTTT
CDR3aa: CASSWTDQETQYF

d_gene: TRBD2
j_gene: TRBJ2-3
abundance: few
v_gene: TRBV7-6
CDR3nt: TGTGCCAGCAGCTTAGTGAGGCTAGCGGGAGGAACTAGCACAGATACGCAGTATTTT
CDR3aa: CASSLVRLAGGTSTDTQYF